A selection of T cell receptor beta chains follows, all from one sample in a study of cytomegalovirus exposure and HLA in healthy donors. Clones were sequenced by immunoSEQ multiplex PCR, and TCRdb holds only the in-frame ones, with some missing. The profile shows some 110,000 clones, less than 80% of them singletons. The sequenced sample consisted of PBMCs. The origin of the receptors is a woman in her 30s in good health and CMV-seronegative. Each CDR3 is given with its conserved first and last residue. Fields, in order: CDR3 protein, CDR3 DNA, clone size, D gene, V gene, J gene. D genes are given only for firm matches. For some rows the clone size is stated as once, few or many, or as a class when expanded; others skip it.

CASSRRTSGSGDEQYF	TGCGCCAGCAGCCGACGGACTAGCGGGAGTGGTGACGAGCAGTACTTC	once	TRBD2	TRBV4-1	TRBJ2-7
CASSGLAGDNEQFF	TGTGCCAGCAGCGGACTAGCGGGGGACAATGAGCAGTTCTTC	-	TRBD2	TRBV9	TRBJ2-1
CAHHRERDNEQFF	TGTGCCCATCACCGGGAGAGGGACAATGAGCAGTTCTTC	-	-	TRBV10-3	TRBJ2-1
CASSSMGQGAGQPQHF	TGTGCCAGCAGCTCGATGGGACAGGGGGCAGGTCAGCCCCAGCATTTT	-	TRBD1	TRBV7-8	TRBJ1-5
CASSLEPTGYYGYTF	TGTGCCAGCAGCTTAGAACCGACAGGGTACTATGGCTACACCTTC	-	TRBD1	TRBV7-6	TRBJ1-2
CASSTVSGRRNEQFF	TGTGCCAGCAGCACCGTATCCGGGAGACGGAATGAGCAGTTCTTC	-	-	TRBV7-6	TRBJ2-1
CASSDTGLLRGTDTQYF	TGTGCCAGCAGCGATACCGGACTGCTACGGGGGACAGATACGCAGTATTTT	-	-	TRBV9	TRBJ2-3
CASSLASGRAGEQFF	TGTGCCAGCAGCTTAGCTAGCGGGAGGGCCGGTGAGCAGTTCTTC	few	TRBD2	TRBV7-2	TRBJ2-1
CSVEGLVSVEQFF	TGCAGCGTTGAGGGACTAGTCTCTGTTGAGCAGTTCTTC	-	TRBD2	TRBV29-1	TRBJ2-1
CASGQTGEFYGYTF	TGTGCCAGTGGCCAGACAGGGGAGTTCTATGGCTACACCTTC	-	TRBD1	TRBV19	TRBJ1-2
CASSSMGGETGELFF	TGTGCCAGCAGCTCGATGGGGGGGGAGACCGGGGAGCTGTTTTTT	-	TRBD2	TRBV7-2	TRBJ2-2
CASSRDRVTEAFF	TGTGCCAGCAGTCGGGACAGGGTCACTGAAGCTTTCTTT	few	TRBD1	TRBV6-5	TRBJ1-1
CASSSTGKNTEAFF	TGCGCCAGCAGCTCGACGGGAAAGAACACTGAAGCTTTCTTT	once	-	TRBV5-1	TRBJ1-1
CASSVGQGGKNSPLHF	TGTGCCAGCAGCGTGGGACAGGGTGGGAAAAATTCACCCCTCCACTTT	-	TRBD1	TRBV7-6	TRBJ1-6
CASSGTGSLGSPLHF	TGTGCCAGCAGCGGGACGGGGTCCTTGGGTTCACCCCTCCACTTT	-	-	TRBV9	TRBJ1-6
CASSLGTAPIEEQYF	TGTGCCAGCAGTTTGGGGACAGCCCCCATAGAGGAGCAGTACTTC	-	TRBD1	TRBV27	TRBJ2-7
CASSEFIGGTNEKLFF	TGTGCCAGCAGTGAATTCATCGGTGGAACTAATGAAAAACTGTTTTTT	-	-	TRBV6-1	TRBJ1-4
CASSLSGIEGLGGYTF	TGCGCCAGCAGCTTGTCCGGCATAGAGGGTCTAGGTGGCTACACCTTC	-	-	TRBV5-1	TRBJ1-2
CASSFGQGVDEQFF	TGTGCCAGCAGCTTTGGACAGGGGGTGGATGAGCAGTTCTTC	-	TRBD1	TRBV7-9	TRBJ2-1
CASNPGQTYNEQFF	TGCGCCAGCAACCCAGGGCAGACCTACAATGAGCAGTTCTTC	-	-	TRBV5-1	TRBJ2-1
CASSLRFREIYNEQFF	TGTGCCAGCAGCTTAAGATTTCGGGAGATCTACAATGAGCAGTTCTTC	-	-	TRBV7-9	TRBJ2-1
CASTPKQGFSSPLHF	TGTGCCAGCACTCCCAAACAGGGGTTTTCTTCACCCCTCCACTTT	once	TRBD1	TRBV2	TRBJ1-6
CASSQDPGLAAYEQYF	TGCGCCAGCAGCCAAGACCCGGGACTAGCGGCTTACGAGCAGTACTTC	few	TRBD2	TRBV4-3	TRBJ2-7
CASSSEYDRPMGGGEAFF	TGTGCCAGCAGCTCCGAATACGACAGGCCGATGGGGGGGGGTGAAGCTTTCTTT	-	-	TRBV11-3	TRBJ1-1
CAILTGGNTEAFF	TGTGCCATCTTGACAGGAGGGAACACTGAAGCTTTCTTT	-	-	TRBV6-1	TRBJ1-1
CASSHPLGEQYF	TGTGCCAGCAGCCACCCGCTCGGGGAGCAGTACTTC	-	-	TRBV14	TRBJ2-7
CASSLIAGTYNEQFF	TGTGCCAGCAGTCTGATAGCGGGCACCTACAATGAGCAGTTCTTC	-	TRBD2	TRBV27	TRBJ2-1
CASSLDLRETQYF	TGTGCCAGCAGCTTGGACCTGCGGGAGACCCAGTACTTC	-	-	TRBV5-4	TRBJ2-5
CASSLQYEQYF	TGTGCCAGCAGCTTACAGTACGAGCAGTACTTC	-	-	TRBV7-8	TRBJ2-7
CASSGYRTGLNTEAFF	TGTGCCAGCAGCGGCTACCGGACAGGGTTGAACACTGAAGCTTTCTTT	-	TRBD1	TRBV5-6	TRBJ1-1
CASSTQDWPYEQFF	TGTGCCAGCAGCACCCAGGACTGGCCCTATGAGCAGTTCTTC	once	-	TRBV11-1	TRBJ2-1
CASSLSTGGADTQYF	TGCGCCAGCAGTCTCTCGACAGGGGGCGCAGATACGCAGTATTTT	-	TRBD1	TRBV5-1	TRBJ2-3
CASSLGSLGNQPQHF	TGTGCCAGCAGCTTGGGCAGTCTGGGCAATCAGCCCCAGCATTTT	-	-	TRBV5-8	TRBJ1-5
CASSLARRIITDTQYF	TGTGCCAGCAGCTTAGCCCGCAGGATAATCACAGATACGCAGTATTTT	few	-	TRBV7-2	TRBJ2-3
CASSPHRDSYEQYF	TGTGCCAGCAGCCCACACCGGGACAGTTACGAGCAGTACTTC	-	TRBD1	TRBV7-9	TRBJ2-7
CASSLGGQGINTEAFF	TGCGCCAGCAGCTTGGGCGGACAGGGGATTAACACTGAAGCTTTCTTT	-	TRBD1	TRBV5-1	TRBJ1-1
CASSLATGGRETQYF	TGCGCCAGCAGCTTGGCTACGGGAGGCAGAGAGACCCAGTACTTC	-	TRBD2	TRBV5-1	TRBJ2-5
CASRSDRVSGELFF	TGTGCCAGCAGGTCGGACAGGGTCAGCGGGGAGCTGTTTTTT	once	TRBD1	TRBV6-4	TRBJ2-2
CASSLDSNYGYTF	TGTGCCAGCAGTTTGGACAGCAACTATGGCTACACCTTC	-	-	TRBV28	TRBJ1-2
CASSQDATSGYNEQFF	TGCGCCAGCAGCCAAGACGCCACTAGCGGCTACAATGAGCAGTTCTTC	few	TRBD2	TRBV4-3	TRBJ2-1
CASSESRRGREKLFF	TGCGCCAGCAGTGAGTCGCGCAGGGGGAGGGAAAAACTGTTTTTT	-	TRBD1	TRBV10-2	TRBJ1-4
CASSSTSVGSYEQYF	TGTGCCAGCAGTAGCACTAGCGTGGGCTCCTACGAGCAGTACTTC	-	TRBD2	TRBV28	TRBJ2-7
CASSLGLAESTDTQYF	TGCGCCAGCAGCCTGGGACTAGCGGAAAGCACAGATACGCAGTATTTT	-	TRBD2	TRBV4-1	TRBJ2-3
CASSFIDRLNTGELFF	TGTGCCAGCAGTTTTATCGACAGGCTGAACACCGGGGAGCTGTTTTTT	-	-	TRBV27	TRBJ2-2
CSCWQGNEQYF	TGCAGTTGCTGGCAGGGAAACGAGCAGTACTTC	few	-	TRBV20-1	TRBJ2-7
CASSATGLNYGYTF	TGTGCCAGCAGCGCGACAGGTTTGAACTATGGCTACACCTTC	few	-	TRBV9	TRBJ1-2
CASSLEAGTGLTYEQYF	TGTGCCAGCAGCTTAGAGGCCGGGACAGGGCTTACCTACGAGCAGTACTTC	-	TRBD1	TRBV11-2	TRBJ2-7
CASSLGGDRVGNTIYF	TGTGCCAGCAGCTTAGGTGGGGACAGGGTTGGAAACACCATATATTTT	-	TRBD1	TRBV7-9	TRBJ1-3